The next 30 T cell receptor beta chains were all read from a single sample in a study of blood T cell repertoires in COVID-19. Only in-frame clones appear in the TCRdb table, and some are missing; sequencing was by immunoSEQ multiplex PCR. This sample carries 180,000 or so clones, around 80% of them seen once, and the ten largest clones take approximately 9.1%. Sequencing was carried out using peripheral blood. The origin of the receptors is a woman aged 70-85 years with acute or convalescent COVID-19.

The chain couples TRBV27 to TRBJ1-2; 8 nucleotides align to TRBD1. CDR1 is MNHEY, CDR2 SMNVEV, per germline (reference sequence). V lost 5 bases to trimming and J lost 2 bases; unmatched junction nucleotides: 7. The CDR3 contains 15 residues. The CDR3 is CASSRLRQGNYGYTF. CDR3 bases: TGTGCCAGCAGTCGACTACGACAGGGGAACTATGGCTACACCTTC.

This chain uses TRBV2 with TRBJ1-6; D possibly corresponds to TRBD1 (6 bases). The CDR3 runs 13 residues. V shed 2 bases and J shed 7 bases, with 6 bases lying between them. Germline lookup yields CDR1 SNHLY and CDR2 FYNNEI. The chain's CDR3 is CASSERGNSPLHF. As DNA, the CDR3 is TGTGCCAGCAGTGAAAGGGGGAATTCACCCCTCCACTTT.

V and J are TRBV4-1 and TRBJ2-1, with 7 bases lining up with TRBD1. This CDR3 has 13 residues. V lost 2 bases, J lost 8 bases, and 3 bases stayed unmatched. From germline, CDR1 is MGHRA and CDR2 YSYEKL. The CDR3 is CASSQRQGYEQFF. The DNA of the CDR3 is TGCGCCAGCAGCCAAAGACAGGGCTATGAGCAGTTCTTC.

The chain employs TRBV5-5 and TRBJ2-5, with a possible D match to TRBD2 (6 bases). This CDR3 has 16 residues. CDR1 and CDR2 (germline): SGHKS, YYEKEE (reference sequence). V lost 4 bases and J lost 1, with 17 bases in between. CDR3 DNA: TGTGCCAGCAGCGGAGGGACTCTCGGTCCCCAAGAGACCCAGTACTTC. Encoded protein: CASSGGTLGPQETQYF. The complete variable domain, with remaining parts taken from reference TRBV5-5 and TRBJ2-5, reads DAGVTQSPTHLIKTRGQQVTLRCSPISGHKSVSWYQQVLGQGPQFIFQYYEKEERGRGNFPDRFSARQFPNYSSELNVNALLLGDSALYLCASSGGTLGPQETQYFGPGTRLLVL.

V and J are TRBV18 and TRBJ2-6, with 12 bases fitting TRBD1. J gave up 2 bases and V 1 base, and 9 bases lay outside the gene matches. This CDR3 has 20 amino acids. Germline CDR1 reads KGHSH; CDR2 reads LQKENI. The CDR3 DNA reads TGTGCCAGCTCACCACGAGTCCCGGGACAGGGGGCGCCTGGGGCCAACGTCCTGACTTTC. It specifies CASSPRVPGQGAPGANVLTF. Complete variable domain (other parts from reference TRBV18 and TRBJ2-6): NAGVMQNPRHLVRRRGQEARLRCSPMKGHSHVYWYRQLPEEGLKFMVYLQKENIIDESGMPKERFSAEFPKEGPSILRIQQVVRGDSAAYFCASSPRVPGQGAPGANVLTFGAGSRLTVL.

The V and J genes are TRBV5-1 and TRBJ1-4; D is undetermined. The germline gives CDR1 SGHRS, CDR2 YFSETQ. The CDR3 has 14 residues. V was trimmed by 0 bases and J by 11 bases, leaving 14 bases between them. The CDR3 loop reads CASSLDSPTDKLFF. The CDR3 nucleotides read TGCGCCAGCAGCTTGGACAGCCCCACCGACAAACTGTTTTTT.

This clone was found once. The chain has TRBV15 and TRBJ1-5, with TRBD1 matching 7 bases. CDR1 and CDR2 (germline): LNHNV, YYDKDF (reference sequence). The trim removed 10 bases at V and 4 bases at J, leaving 10 bases unmatched. CDR3 length: 14 residues. The CDR3 loop is CAIGRQGENQPQHF. The CDR3 nucleotides are TGTGCCATCGGTCGGCAGGGGGAGAATCAGCCCCAGCATTTT.

The rearrangement joins TRBV5-1 to TRBJ2-7; 7 bases are shared with TRBD2. The ends lost 0 bases at V and 2 bases at J; junction bases unmatched: 8. The CDR3 totals 16 residues. Germline CDR1 reads SGHRS; CDR2 reads YFSETQ. The DNA of the CDR3 is TGCGCCAGCAGCTTGGTCGGGGGGACTACCCCCTACGAGCAGTACTTC. The encoded protein is CASSLVGGTTPYEQYF.

This clone turned up a few times. The chain recombines TRBV3-1 (or the pseudogene TRBV3-2) with TRBJ1-2; 7 bases match TRBD1. Germline V gene lookup returns CDR1 LGHDT and CDR2 YNNKEL (reference sequence). This CDR3 is 15 amino acids long. Trimming took 3 bases from V and 3 from J; bases not matched to a gene: 7. In DNA form, the CDR3 reads TGTGCCAGCAGCCACGGCGCCCAGGGGGACTATGGCTACACCTTC. Protein: CASSHGAQGDYGYTF.

The V and J genes are TRBV28 and TRBJ2-1; 10 bases align to TRBD2. V lost 4 bases, J lost 2 bases, and 5 bases stayed unmatched. Germline CDR1 is MDHEN and CDR2 is SYDVKM. The CDR3 has 16 residues. The DNA for the CDR3 is TGTGCCAGCAGTTCGGAACTAGCGGGAACCTACAATGAGCAGTTCTTC. Protein sequence: CASSSELAGTYNEQFF.

The gene calls are TRBV10-3 and TRBJ2-4; D gene ambiguous. The V gene's germline CDR1 is ENHRY and CDR2 SYGVKD. Trimming left V 0 bases short and J 2 bases short, with 8 bases between. The CDR3 is 15 amino acids. For the CDR3, the DNA is TGTGCCATCAGTGAGTCAGGCGGATCCAAAAACATTCAGTACTTC. This encodes CAISESGGSKNIQYF.

The rearrangement joins TRBV6-2 or TRBV6-3 to TRBJ2-1; the match to TRBD2 covers 7 bases. Germline-derived CDR1 and CDR2 are MNHEY and SVGEGT. The CDR3 is 17 residues long. Germline trimming cut 6 bases from V and 8 bases from J; bases unmatched to any gene: 19. The CDR3 coding sequence is TGTGCCAGCAGCCCAGGTTCTAGCGGAGGACTCGTATATGAGCAGTTCTTC. Its protein is CASSPGSSGGLVYEQFF.

CDR3: CASTDSNYGYTF. CDR3 DNA: TGTGCCAGCACCGACAGTAACTATGGCTACACCTTC. The J gene is TRBJ1-2, the V gene TRBV6-6; TRBD1 might be the D (5 bases). CDR1 and CDR2 from the germline V gene are MNHNY and SVGAGI (reference sequence). V was cut by 7 bases and J by 1 base, with 7 bases left in between. This CDR3 has 12 amino acids.

This clone was detected once. J is TRBJ2-2 and V is TRBV4-2; D call uncertain. The V gene lost 7 bases and the J gene lost 2 bases, with 14 bases spanning the gap. Germline V CDR1 and CDR2: LGHNA, YNFKEQ. The CDR3 sequence is 15 residues long. The CDR3 nucleotides read TGTGCCAGCACGGCACGGAGCCAAAACACCGGGGAGCTGTTTTTT. Translation: CASTARSQNTGELFF.

CDR3 amino acids: CASSLTTGEVHEQYF. The CDR3 DNA is TGCGCCAGCAGCTTGACCACAGGGGAGGTCCACGAGCAGTACTTC. The rearrangement joins TRBV5-1 to TRBJ2-7; possible D gene TRBD1, 7 bases. Germline CDR1 and CDR2: SGHRS and YFSETQ. Trimming removed 1 base from V and 5 bases from J, with 16 bases in between. This CDR3 is 15 amino acids long.

The chain is built from TRBV6-5 and TRBJ1-2; 9 bases agree with TRBD1. The germline V gene encodes CDR1 MNHEY and CDR2 SVGAGI. This CDR3 is built from 14 residues. V lost 0 bases, J lost 7 bases, and 3 bases stayed unmatched. For the CDR3, the DNA is TGTGCCAGCAGTTACTCACAGGGGGCGAGTGGCTACACCTTC. Translating it yields CASSYSQGASGYTF.

The chain carries TRBV7-2 and TRBJ2-1; no firm D call. V lost 5 bases and J 6 bases, leaving 20 bases between the germline ends. From germline, CDR1 is SGHTA and CDR2 FQGNSA. The length of the CDR3 is 16 residues. The CDR3 sequence: CASSRTFEALPNEQFF. The CDR3 nucleotides are TGTGCCAGCAGCCGTACCTTCGAAGCCCTCCCCAATGAGCAGTTCTTC.

As DNA, the CDR3 is TGTGCCTGGAGTGTTCTACCCGGGGAGCTGTTTTTT. It codes for CAWSVLPGELFF. V usage is TRBV30 and J usage is TRBJ2-2; D gene unclear. Trimming took off 0 bases at V and 6 bases at J, with 5 bases between the two ends. Germline V gene sequence: CDR1 GTSNPN, CDR2 SVGIG (reference sequence). The CDR3 sequence is 12 residues long.

The chain links TRBV7-2 to TRBJ2-1; D may be TRBD2 (5 bases). Trimming cost V 1 base and J 0 bases, with 10 bases left between them. Germline CDR1 is SGHTA and CDR2 is FQGNSA. The CDR3 extends over 16 amino acids. CDR3 protein: CASSLVIGDSYNEQFF. For the CDR3, the DNA is TGTGCCAGCAGCTTAGTTATCGGGGACTCCTACAATGAGCAGTTCTTC. Drawing the rest from reference TRBV7-2 and TRBJ2-1, the complete variable domain is GAGVSQSPSNKVTEKGKDVELRCDPISGHTALYWYRQSLGQGLEFLIYFQGNSAPDKSGLPSDRFSAERTGGSVSTLTIQRTQQEDSAVYLCASSLVIGDSYNEQFFGPGTRLTVL.

The rearrangement links TRBV19 to TRBJ1-5; tentatively, D is TRBD1 (6 bases). The CDR3 is 14 amino acids. The germline gives CDR1 LNHDA, CDR2 SQIVND (reference sequence). V dropped 6 bases and J dropped 7 bases, with 16 bases sitting between them. The DNA of the CDR3 is TGTGCCAGTAGCGATAGACAGGTAGTACAGCCCCAGCATTTT. This gives the protein CASSDRQVVQPQHF. Using reference TRBV19 and TRBJ1-5 for the parts outside the CDR3, the full variable domain is DGGITQSPKYLFRKEGQNVTLSCEQNLNHDAMYWYRQDPGQGLRLIYYSQIVNDFQKGDIAEGYSVSREKKESFPLTVTSAQKNPTAFYLCASSDRQVVQPQHFGDGTRLSIL.

The chain uses TRBV5-8 and TRBJ1-1; D is undetermined. Germline V gives CDR1 SGHTS, CDR2 YDEGEE. Trimming took 2 bases from V and 3 from J, leaving 17 bases between them. There are 16 residues in the CDR3. CDR3 DNA: TGTGCCAGCAGCTTCCCGGGTTTCTATTCCGACACTGAAGCTTTCTTT. Translating it yields CASSFPGFYSDTEAFF.

The chain has TRBV28 and TRBJ2-7, with a possible D match to TRBD2 (5 bases). The CDR3 contains 11 residues. Germline V CDR1 and CDR2: MDHEN, SYDVKM. V was cut by 6 bases and J by 6 bases, with 9 bases left in between. The chain's CDR3 is CASRGVREQYF. The CDR3 coding sequence is TGTGCCAGCAGGGGAGTGCGCGAGCAGTACTTC.

The gene calls are TRBV27 and TRBJ1-1; perhaps TRBD1 as D (5 bases). CDR3 length: 15 residues. Germline assignment: CDR1 MNHEY and CDR2 SMNVEV (reference sequence). V lost 6 bases, J lost 2 bases, and 16 bases lay in between. The CDR3 sequence is CASRRDGAFNTEAFF. CDR3 coding DNA: TGTGCCAGCAGGAGAGATGGGGCTTTTAACACTGAAGCTTTCTTT.

This clone showed up just a few times. The chain is built from TRBV19 and TRBJ1-6; 9 bases line up with TRBD1. J lost 6 bases, V lost 7 bases, and 7 bases had no gene match. The CDR3 totals 15 residues. Germline assignment: CDR1 LNHDA and CDR2 SQIVND (reference sequence). The CDR3 DNA reads as TGTGCCAGTATCGCCGGGACAGGGATTAATTCACCCCTCCACTTT. This codes for CASIAGTGINSPLHF.

This chain uses TRBV28 with TRBJ2-3, with D perhaps matching TRBD1 (5 bases). Between the trimmed V and J ends, which lost 11 bases and 2 bases, there was a span of 14 bases. The V gene's germline CDR1 is MDHEN and CDR2 SYDVKM. This CDR3 has 13 residues. In DNA, the CDR3 is TGTGCCTTCCAGGACACTAACACAGATACGCAGTATTTT. Encoded protein: CAFQDTNTDTQYF.

The chain links TRBV19 to TRBJ2-2; tentative D call: TRBD1 (5 bases). The CDR3 totals 15 residues. Germline CDR1 reads LNHDA; CDR2 reads SQIVND (reference sequence). Between the trimmed V and J ends, which lost 4 bases and 1 base, there was a span of 10 bases. CDR3: CASSTQVLNTGELFF. For the CDR3, the DNA is TGTGCCAGTAGTACACAGGTTCTGAACACCGGGGAGCTGTTTTTT.

V and J are TRBV30 and TRBJ2-7; the D is unclear. This CDR3 has 14 residues. Germline V CDR1 and CDR2: GTSNPN, SVGIG (reference sequence). V was clipped by 1 base and J by 1 base, with 11 bases between them. CDR3 region: CAWSGSRISYEQYF. CDR3 DNA: TGTGCCTGGAGTGGAAGCCGAATTTCCTACGAGCAGTACTTC.

As concerns this clone: The sample has other DNA sequences that encode this CDR3 too. J is TRBJ1-2 and V is TRBV6-5; D is perhaps TRBD1 (5 bases). Trimming left V 4 bases short and J 4 bases short, with 10 bases between. Germline V CDR1 and CDR2: MNHEY, SVGAGI. The CDR3 length is 13 residues. DNA of the CDR3: TGTGCCAGCAGTTCTACAGGAGTCTATGGCTACACCTTC. It yields the protein CASSSTGVYGYTF.

The sample holds one count of this clone. The DNA of the CDR3 is TGTGCCAGCAGCTTGGCAGGCTCCAAGGTGCCCCAGCATTTT. It codes for CASSLAGSKVPQHF. The V call is TRBV5-6, the J call TRBJ1-5; no reliable D call. CDR3 size: 14 residues. From germline, CDR1 is SGHDT and CDR2 YYEEEE. Trimming took 0 bases from V and 9 from J, leaving 13 bases between them. Filled out from reference TRBV5-6 and TRBJ1-5, the complete variable domain reads DAGVTQSPTHLIKTRGQQVTLRCSPKSGHDTVSWYQQALGQGPQFIFQYYEEEERQRGNFPDRFSGHQFPNYSSELNVNALLLGDSALYLCASSLAGSKVPQHFGDGTRLSIL.

The rearrangement uses TRBV6-5 and TRBJ2-1, with D maybe TRBD2 (6 bases). Germline V CDR1 and CDR2: MNHEY, SVGAGI. The CDR3 length is 14 residues. With 2 bases removed from V and 6 bases from J, the gap between germline ends came to 11 bases. In DNA, the CDR3 is TGTGCCAGCAGTTACGACGGGACTTCCAATGAGCAGTTCTTC. Residues: CASSYDGTSNEQFF.